This TCR beta chain derives from a study of blood T cell repertoires in COVID-19. Study in general: The cDNA or gDNA used as material had been derived from T cells, B-cell-depleted T cells, or PBMCs.

The protocol was immunoSEQ multiplex PCR, while the TCRdb copy is restricted to in-frame clones and leaves out a portion. Among about 250,000 clones, 70% to 85% were seen once, and the ten largest hold approximately 4%. The CDR3 contains 15 residues. Germline V lookup: CDR1 LGHNA, CDR2 YNFKEQ. Unmatched junction bases numbered 8, after V lost 6 bases and J lost 1 base. Sequencing was done on a sample of peripheral blood. This TCR was recovered from a woman in her forties with active or convalescent COVID-19. The chain uses TRBV4-2 and TRBJ1-1; 7 nucleotides match TRBD1. The CDR3 coding sequence is TGTGCCAGCAGGGGGAGGCCAGGGGGGAACACTGAAGCTTTCTTT. Translation: CASRGRPGGNTEAFF.